This T cell receptor beta chain was captured by sequencing in a study of T cell responses to AZD1222 COVID-19 vaccine. V gave up 7 bases and J gave up 6 bases; unmatched junction bases: 13. The CDR3 extends over 15 amino acids. Germline CDR1 is SGDLS and CDR2 is YYNGEE. TCRdb's table, derived via immunoSEQ multiplex PCR, lists solely in-frame clones and lacks some. The sample consists of about 140,000 clones, just over 90% of them appearing once. The TCR comes from an adult in good health. This chain connects TRBV9 to TRBJ2-3; 8 bases line up with TRBD2. The sample in question was peripheral blood, obtained on day 0 of AZD1222 vaccination. CDR3 sequence: CASGEGSGTRDTQYF. Written as DNA, the CDR3 is TGTGCCAGCGGGGAGGGTAGCGGGACCCGGGATACGCAGTATTTT.